This TCR beta chain was identified in a study of T cell repertoires in cytomegalovirus infection. This clonotype was seen a handful of times. Its specificity is not known. TCRdb ran MiXCR on the reads and lists one entry per CDR3 protein. The sample has about 700,000 distinct CDR3 sequences, about 33% seen once. Germline V gene data show CDR1 as SGHAT and CDR2 as FQNNGV. The ends were cut back, 2 bases at V and 0 bases at J, with 9 bases in the middle. This CDR3 spans 15 amino acids. This TCR was sampled from a human donor in good health (CMV status not recorded). Some clones in this sample may be carry-over from other donors' samples. Sequencing was performed on cultured PBMCs, taken from culture after CMV antigen stimulation. The V call is TRBV11-2, the J call TRBJ2-3; possible D gene TRBD1, 5 bases. In nucleotides, the CDR3 is TGTGCCAGCAGCTTAAATCCAGGGAGCACAGATACGCAGTATTTT. Its protein is CASSLNPGSTDTQYF.